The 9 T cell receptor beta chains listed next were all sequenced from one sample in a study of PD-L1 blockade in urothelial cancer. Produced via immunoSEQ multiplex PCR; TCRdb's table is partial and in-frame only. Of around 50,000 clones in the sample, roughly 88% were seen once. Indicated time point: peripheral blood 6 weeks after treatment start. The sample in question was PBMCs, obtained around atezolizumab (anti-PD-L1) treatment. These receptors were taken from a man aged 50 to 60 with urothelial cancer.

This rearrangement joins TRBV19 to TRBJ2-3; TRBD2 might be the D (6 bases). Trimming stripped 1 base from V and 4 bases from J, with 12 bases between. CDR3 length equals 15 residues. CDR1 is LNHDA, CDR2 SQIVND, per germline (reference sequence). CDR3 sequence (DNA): TGTGCCAGTAGTATAGGGTCGGGAGTAGCAGATACGCAGTATTTT. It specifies CASSIGSGVADTQYF.

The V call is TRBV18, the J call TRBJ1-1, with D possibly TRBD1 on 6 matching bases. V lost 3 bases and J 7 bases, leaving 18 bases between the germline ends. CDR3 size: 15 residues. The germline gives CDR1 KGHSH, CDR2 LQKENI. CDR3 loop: CASSPQLGQTLEAFF. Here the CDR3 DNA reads TGTGCCAGCTCACCCCAACTGGGACAAACCCTTGAAGCTTTCTTT.

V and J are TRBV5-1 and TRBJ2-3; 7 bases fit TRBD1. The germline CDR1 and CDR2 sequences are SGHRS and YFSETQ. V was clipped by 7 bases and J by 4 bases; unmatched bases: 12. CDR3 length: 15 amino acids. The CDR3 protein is CASSSGNRGADTQYF. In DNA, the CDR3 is TGCGCCAGCTCTTCCGGGAACAGGGGTGCAGATACGCAGTATTTT. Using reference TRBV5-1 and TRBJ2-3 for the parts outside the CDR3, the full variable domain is KAGVTQTPRYLIKTRGQQVTLSCSPISGHRSVSWYQQTPGQGLQFLFEYFSETQRNKGNFPGRFSGRQFSNSRSEMNVSTLELGDSALYLCASSSGNRGADTQYFGPGTRLTVL.

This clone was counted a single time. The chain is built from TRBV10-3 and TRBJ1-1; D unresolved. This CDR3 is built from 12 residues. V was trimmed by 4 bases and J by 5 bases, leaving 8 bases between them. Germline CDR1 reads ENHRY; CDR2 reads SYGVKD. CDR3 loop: CAISGPQTEAFF. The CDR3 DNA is TGTGCCATCAGTGGTCCCCAAACTGAAGCTTTCTTT.

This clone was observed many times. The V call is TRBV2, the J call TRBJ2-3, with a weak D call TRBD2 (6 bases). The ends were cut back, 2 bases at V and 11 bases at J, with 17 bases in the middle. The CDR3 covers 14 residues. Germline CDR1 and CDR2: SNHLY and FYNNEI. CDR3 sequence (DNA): TGTGCCAGCAGTGAACCTCTTGCGGGGCCTTTGCAGTATTTT. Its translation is CASSEPLAGPLQYF. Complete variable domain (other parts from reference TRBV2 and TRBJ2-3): EPEVTQTPSHQVTQMGQEVILRCVPISNHLYFYWYRQILGQKVEFLVSFYNNEISEKSEIFDDQFSVERPDGSNFTLKIRSTKLEDSAMYFCASSEPLAGPLQYFGPGTRLTVL.

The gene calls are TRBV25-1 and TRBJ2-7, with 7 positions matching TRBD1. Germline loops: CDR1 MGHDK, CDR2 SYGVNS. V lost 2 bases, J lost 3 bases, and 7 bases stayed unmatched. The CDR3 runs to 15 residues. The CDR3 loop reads CASSEAGQDLYEQYF. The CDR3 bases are TGTGCCAGCAGTGAAGCCGGACAGGACCTCTACGAGCAGTACTTC.

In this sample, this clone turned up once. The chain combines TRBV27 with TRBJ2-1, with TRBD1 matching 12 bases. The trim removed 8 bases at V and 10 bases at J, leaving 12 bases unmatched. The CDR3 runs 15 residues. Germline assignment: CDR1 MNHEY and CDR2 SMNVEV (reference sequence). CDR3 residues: CASALLGTGGFEQFF. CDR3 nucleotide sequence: TGTGCCAGCGCTTTACTTGGGACAGGGGGCTTCGAGCAGTTCTTC.

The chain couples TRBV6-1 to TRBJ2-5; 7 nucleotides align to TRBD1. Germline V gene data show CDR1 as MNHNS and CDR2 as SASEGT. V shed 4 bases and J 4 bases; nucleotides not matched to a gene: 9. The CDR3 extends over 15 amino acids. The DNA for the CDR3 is TGTGCCAGCAGTGCTATGGACAGGACAGGAGAGACCCAGTACTTC. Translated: CASSAMDRTGETQYF.

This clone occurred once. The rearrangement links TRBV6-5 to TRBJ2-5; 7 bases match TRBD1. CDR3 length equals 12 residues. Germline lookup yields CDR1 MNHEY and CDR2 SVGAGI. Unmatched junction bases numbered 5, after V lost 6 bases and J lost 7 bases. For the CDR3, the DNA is TGTGCCAGCAGGACAGGGACGGGGACCCAGTACTTC. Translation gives CASRTGTGTQYF.